The 11 T cell receptor beta chains below come from one sample, sequenced in a study of metastatic and nonmetastatic thyroid tumors. All patients were untreated before thyroid surgery. TCRdb reprocessed the PCR reads using MiXCR. The data show 30,000 to 40,000 clones, roughly 35% seen once. The sample comprised tumor tissue. Receptors originate from a female donor with papillary thyroid cancer or a benign thyroid nodule (not recorded which). Some clones in this sample may be carry-over from other donors' samples.

The chain links TRBV7-6 to TRBJ1-2; possible D gene TRBD1, 5 bases. This CDR3 is 14 amino acids long. The germline V and J ends were trimmed by 1 base and 7 bases, with 13 bases remaining between them. Germline V gene lookup returns CDR1 SGHVS and CDR2 FNYEAQ. DNA for the CDR3: TGTGCCAGCAGCTTAGTGGAGGGACTACGTGGCTACACCTTC. Translating gives CASSLVEGLRGYTF.

V is TRBV7-6 and J is TRBJ2-7; 12 bases agree with TRBD2. Trimming cost V 1 base and J 6 bases; bases outside gene matches: 4. Germline assignment: CDR1 SGHVS and CDR2 FNYEAQ. This CDR3 spans 15 amino acids. The DNA for the CDR3 is TGTGCCAGCAGCTTAGGACTAGCGGGAGCTGGCGAGCAGTACTTC. Translating it yields CASSLGLAGAGEQYF.

A word on this clone: The germline gene is not matched at one end of the junction; a read error may be the cause. In the same sample, other DNA sequences code for this CDR3. The chain joins TRBV6-5 to TRBJ2-7, with a weak D call TRBD2 (6 bases). The CDR3 extends over 15 amino acids. Germline assignment: CDR1 MNHEY and CDR2 SVGAGI. The CDR3 sequence: CASSYSTGDPYDQYF. The DNA for the CDR3 is TGTGCCAGCAGTTACTCGACGGGAGATCCTTACGATCAGTACTTC.

This clone was detected a few times. The V and J genes are TRBV27 and TRBJ1-2; a possible D gene is TRBD1 (5 bases). Trimming left V 0 bases short and J 0 bases short, with 11 bases between. Germline V lookup: CDR1 MNHEY, CDR2 SMNVEV (reference sequence). The CDR3 sequence is 16 residues long. The CDR3 loop is CASSLSGHVPNYGYTF. The CDR3 nucleotides are TGTGCCAGCAGTTTATCGGGGCATGTTCCTAACTATGGCTACACCTTC.

This clone has ten or more counts. This sequence may be a read error, since a much larger clone differs from it by one base. The conserved phenylalanine or tryptophan is not found at the CDR3 terminus, so this likely reflects a read error. The V gene is TRBV2, the J gene TRBJ1-5; no reliable D call. V was clipped by 6 bases and J by 1 base, with 13 bases between them. The CDR3 sequence is 15 residues long. The germline V gene has CDR1 SNHLY and CDR2 FYNNEI. CDR3 bases: TGTGCCAGCAGCCCCTGGGGTAGGAGCAATCAGCCCCAGCATCTT. Its protein is CASSPWGRSNQPQHL.

In its sample, this clone was seen a few times. V usage is TRBV15 and J usage is TRBJ2-3; TRBD1 or TRBD2 may be the D gene (5 bases each). The CDR3 has 17 amino acids. The V gene lost 0 bases and the J gene lost 0 bases, with 13 bases spanning the gap. Germline CDR1 LNHNV, CDR2 YYDKDF (reference sequence). CDR3 DNA: TGTGCCACCAGCAGAGAGACGGTCAGGGACAGCACAGATACGCAGTATTTT. Translating gives CATSRETVRDSTDTQYF. The full variable domain, rest sourced from reference TRBV15 and TRBJ2-3, is DAMVIQNPRYQVTQFGKPVTLSCSQTLNHNVMYWYQQKSSQAPKLLFHYYDKDFNNEADTPDNFQSRRPNTSFCFLDIRSPGLGDTAMYLCATSRETVRDSTDTQYFGPGTRLTVL.

The chain employs TRBV15 and TRBJ2-7, with D uncertain. This CDR3 comprises 14 residues. Trimming removed 1 base at V and 2 bases at J, with 9 bases between. Per germline, CDR1 LNHNV and CDR2 YYDKDF (reference sequence). The CDR3 sequence is CATSRGGVTYEQYF. CDR3 coding DNA: TGTGCCACCAGCAGAGGGGGTGTAACCTACGAGCAGTACTTC.

The genes are TRBV6-2 or TRBV6-3 and TRBJ1-5; D unclear. V lost 2 bases to trimming and J lost 4 bases, with 6 bases between them. The germline V gene encodes CDR1 MNHEY and CDR2 SVGEGT. There are 13 residues in the CDR3. CDR3 bases: TGTGCCAGCAGTTACACGGGGAATCAGCCCCAGCATTTT. Protein product: CASSYTGNQPQHF.

The genes are TRBV5-1 and TRBJ1-6; 9 positions agree with TRBD1. This CDR3 is 15 amino acids long. The V and J ends lost 0 bases and 8 bases, in that order; junction bases with no gene match: 3. CDR1 is SGHRS and CDR2 is YFSETQ in the germline V gene. CDR3 residues: CASSLEGQGHSPLHF. CDR3 nucleotide sequence: TGCGCCAGCAGCTTGGAAGGACAGGGGCATTCACCCCTCCACTTT.

This clone was picked up a small number of times. The chain combines TRBV24-1 with TRBJ1-1, with D possibly TRBD1 on 6 matching bases. Per the germline V gene, CDR1 is KGHDR and CDR2 is SFDVKD. This CDR3 region has 13 residues. V dropped 7 bases and J dropped 0 bases, with 8 bases sitting between them. The CDR3 spells CATRQGMNTEAFF. The CDR3 nucleotides read TGTGCCACCAGACAGGGAATGAACACTGAAGCTTTCTTT.

Remarks on this clone: Other DNA sequences in this specimen translate into the identical CDR3. The chain links TRBV9 to TRBJ2-5; 10 positions agree with TRBD2. CDR1 and CDR2 from the germline V gene are SGDLS and YYNGEE. The CDR3 has 18 amino acids. The J segment lost 4 bases and the V segment lost 2 bases, leaving 14 bases of the junction unmatched. CDR3 nucleotides: TGTGCCAGCAGCGTTTCGTCTAGCGGGGGAATCTCGGGAGAGACCCAGTACTTC. Its protein product is CASSVSSSGGISGETQYF.